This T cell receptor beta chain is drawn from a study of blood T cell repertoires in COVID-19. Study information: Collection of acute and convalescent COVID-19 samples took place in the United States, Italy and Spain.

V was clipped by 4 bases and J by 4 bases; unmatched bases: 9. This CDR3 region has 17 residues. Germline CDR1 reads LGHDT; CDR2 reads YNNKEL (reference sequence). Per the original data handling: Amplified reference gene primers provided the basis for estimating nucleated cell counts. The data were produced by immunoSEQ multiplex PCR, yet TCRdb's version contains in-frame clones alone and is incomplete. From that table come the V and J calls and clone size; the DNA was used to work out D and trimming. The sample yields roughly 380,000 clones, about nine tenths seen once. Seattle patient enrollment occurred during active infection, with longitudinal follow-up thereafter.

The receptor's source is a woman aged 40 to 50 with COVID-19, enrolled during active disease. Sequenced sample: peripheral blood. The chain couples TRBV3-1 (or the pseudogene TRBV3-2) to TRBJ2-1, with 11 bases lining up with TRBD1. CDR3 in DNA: TGTGCCAGCAGCCTCCAGGCCGGGACAGGGGGATACAATGAGCAGTTCTTC. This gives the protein CASSLQAGTGGYNEQFF.